One sample yielded the 32 T cell receptor beta chains listed below, sequenced in a study of T cell repertoires in cytomegalovirus infection. For these receptors, no antigen is known. TCRdb reprocessed the reads with MiXCR, giving one entry per CDR3 protein. This table has 340,000 or so distinct CDR3 sequences, approximately 25% appearing once. The source was cultured PBMCs, collected from culture after CMV antigen stimulation. These receptors came from a human donor in good health (CMV status not recorded). Some clones in this sample may be carry-over from other donors' samples.

This clonotype showed up just a few times. This rearrangement joins TRBV7-9 to TRBJ2-7; D not certain. Germline lookup yields CDR1 SEHNR and CDR2 FQNEAQ (reference sequence). This CDR3 is 14 amino acids long. The V end lost 2 bases, the J end lost 2 bases, and 10 bases lay between the germline ends. The CDR3 spells CASSLSTGAYEQYF. The CDR3 region has the DNA TGTGCCAGCAGCTTATCCACTGGGGCCTACGAGCAGTACTTC.

This chain joins TRBV4-1 and TRBJ2-7; tentatively, D is TRBD2 (6 bases). V lost 4 bases and J lost 4, with 11 bases in between. CDR3 size: 13 residues. Germline-derived CDR1 and CDR2 are MGHRA and YSYEKL. The CDR3 protein is CASSLQEGYEQYF. In nucleotides, the CDR3 is TGCGCCAGCAGCCTCCAGGAGGGTTACGAGCAGTACTTC.

This clonotype has more than one count but fewer than ten. CDR3: CASSLVGAGVQMHEQFF. The CDR3 coding sequence is TGCGCCAGCAGCCTTGTCGGGGCGGGAGTCCAAATGCATGAGCAGTTCTTC. The chain employs TRBV10-1 and TRBJ2-1; TRBD2 matches 7 bases. The V segment lost 6 bases and the J segment 8 bases; nucleotides outside the gene matches: 19. Per germline, CDR1 WNHNN and CDR2 SYGVQD (reference sequence). This CDR3 comprises 17 residues.

The rearrangement joins TRBV4-3 to TRBJ2-7; 10 bases are shared with TRBD2. Germline-derived CDR1 and CDR2 are LGHNA and YSLEER. CDR3 length: 15 residues. Trimming took 0 bases from V and 5 from J; bases not matched to a gene: 4. DNA for the CDR3: TGCGCCAGCAGCCAAGATCAAGCGGGAGGGGACGAGCAGTACTTC. Its protein is CASSQDQAGGDEQYF.

The chain couples TRBV29-1 to TRBJ1-1; D is unclear. The length of the CDR3 is 12 residues. Trimming cost V 4 bases and J 4 bases, with 10 bases left between them. CDR1 SQVTM and CDR2 ANQGSEA come from the germline V gene. CDR3 DNA: TGCAGCGTTGCGATGAGCGGCACTGAAGCTTTCTTT. It codes for CSVAMSGTEAFF.

This clonotype has more than one count but fewer than ten. V is TRBV3-1 and J is TRBJ2-7, with D unresolved. Trimming shortened V by 3 bases and J by 6 bases, and 21 bases separated the two germline ends. This CDR3 contains 16 residues. The germline gives CDR1 LGHDT, CDR2 YNNKEL (reference sequence). The CDR3 coding sequence is TGTGCCAGCAGCCAGTCGCTAGGTGTAGGCACCCCCGAGCAGTACTTC. It yields the protein CASSQSLGVGTPEQYF.

The rearrangement links TRBV6-5 to TRBJ1-1, with D tentatively TRBD1 (6 bases). V dropped 2 bases and J dropped 4 bases, with 17 bases sitting between them. CDR3 length: 16 residues. The germline gives CDR1 MNHEY, CDR2 SVGAGI. CDR3 sequence: CASSYLGAGILTEAFF. CDR3 in DNA: TGTGCCAGCAGTTACCTGGGGGCAGGGATCCTCACTGAAGCTTTCTTT.

This clonotype was counted between two and nine times. The CDR3, as DNA: TGCAGTGCTAGAGGAGGGGGAGGGAGCTCCTACAATGAGCAGTTCTTC. This codes for CSARGGGGSSYNEQFF. The chain employs TRBV20-1 and TRBJ2-1, with D possibly matching TRBD2 (7 bases). CDR1 and CDR2 (germline): DFQATT, SNEGSKA (reference sequence). The CDR3 has 16 amino acids. The V and J ends lost 1 base and 0 bases respectively, with 13 bases between them.

This clonotype was seen more than once but under ten times. This rearrangement joins TRBV11-2 to TRBJ1-2, with D possibly matching TRBD1 (5 bases). V lost 5 bases, J lost 3 bases, and 16 bases lay in between. From germline, CDR1 is SGHAT and CDR2 FQNNGV. The CDR3 totals 15 residues. The DNA for the CDR3 is TGTGCCAGCAGCCGGGGGGTCCGGGTTGACTATGGCTACACCTTC. Protein: CASSRGVRVDYGYTF.

This clonotype has more than one count but fewer than ten. The DNA for the CDR3 is TGTGCCAGCAGCTTGGCGGACTTAGCGGGAGGGCCCAAAGTTGAGCAGTTCTTC. Protein: CASSLADLAGGPKVEQFF. V and J are TRBV5-4 and TRBJ2-1; 11 nucleotides line up with TRBD2. The germline gives CDR1 SGHNT, CDR2 YYREEE (reference sequence). This CDR3 is 18 amino acids long. With 0 bases clipped from V and 9 bases from J, the junction kept 14 bases outside the gene matches.

This clonotype was found a few times. V gene TRBV4-3 combines with J gene TRBJ1-1, with D hard to call. Germline CDR1 is LGHNA and CDR2 is YSLEER. The CDR3 consists of 14 residues. Trimming shortened V by 0 bases and J by 4 bases, and 9 bases separated the two germline ends. CDR3 sequence reads: CASSQEIAVTEAFF. CDR3 bases: TGCGCCAGCAGCCAAGAAATAGCAGTCACTGAAGCTTTCTTT.

The chain carries TRBV4-1 and TRBJ2-1, with 7 nucleotides matching TRBD2. The CDR3 has 17 amino acids. The ends lost 5 bases at V and 1 base at J; junction bases unmatched: 11. Germline loops: CDR1 MGHRA, CDR2 YSYEKL. In DNA, the CDR3 is TGCGCCAGCAGCACCCCCCTGGGGGAGGGTTCCTACAATGAGCAGTTCTTC. Its protein is CASSTPLGEGSYNEQFF.

This clonotype was counted a few times. The rearrangement joins TRBV7-9 to TRBJ1-5; 9 positions match TRBD1. The CDR3 is 16 amino acids. The V segment lost 4 bases and the J segment 6 bases; nucleotides outside the gene matches: 10. CDR1 and CDR2 (germline): SEHNR, FQNEAQ (reference sequence). CDR3 nucleotides: TGTGCCAGCAGCTCAGTCCGGGACAGGGATTCTCAGCCCCAGCATTTT. Translation gives CASSSVRDRDSQPQHF.

The chain joins TRBV19 to TRBJ2-1, with D perhaps being TRBD1 or TRBD2 (6 bases each). Germline V gene lookup returns CDR1 LNHDA and CDR2 SQIVND (reference sequence). This CDR3 spans 20 amino acids. The germline V and J ends were trimmed by 3 bases and 2 bases, with 26 bases remaining between them. The CDR3 sequence is CASSMNPGASVRGPYNEQFF. In DNA, the CDR3 is TGTGCCAGTAGTATGAATCCGGGGGCGAGCGTACGGGGCCCCTACAATGAGCAGTTCTTC.

The table lists this clonotype with many counts. This chain uses TRBV2 with TRBJ1-2; tentative D call: TRBD1 (5 bases). The CDR3 has 12 amino acids. Germline CDR1 SNHLY, CDR2 FYNNEI. Deletions cut 6 bases from V and 4 bases from J, with 9 bases between. Written as DNA, the CDR3 is TGTGCCAGCAGCCGGCAGGGCTATGGCTACACCTTC. Translating it yields CASSRQGYGYTF.

This clonotype occurred a few times. The gene calls are TRBV6-1 and TRBJ1-5; possibly TRBD1 for D (6 bases). CDR3 length: 15 amino acids. V gave up 6 bases and J gave up 2 bases, with 14 bases separating them. Germline V gene data show CDR1 as MNHNS and CDR2 as SASEGT. CDR3 coding DNA: TGTGCCAGCAGGCCGACAGGTCAGGGCAATCAGCCCCAGCATTTT. This codes for CASRPTGQGNQPQHF.

Ten or more counts support this clonotype. The CDR3 region is CASSLGQGVNSPLHF. CDR3 DNA sequence: TGTGCCAGCAGCTTAGGGCAGGGAGTTAATTCACCCCTCCACTTT. The chain is built from TRBV7-2 and TRBJ1-6; D may be TRBD1 (5 bases). The CDR3 length is 15 residues. Germline-derived CDR1 and CDR2 are SGHTA and FQGNSA. V lost 1 base to trimming and J lost 6 bases, with 10 bases between them.

The chain joins TRBV30 to TRBJ1-5; tentative D call: TRBD1 (5 bases). Between the trimmed V and J ends, which lost 0 bases and 7 bases, there was a span of 13 bases. CDR1 GTSNPN and CDR2 SVGIG come from the germline V gene (reference sequence). CDR3 length: 14 residues. The DNA of the CDR3 is TGTGCCTGGAGTGTATCGGGGCCTGGACAGCCCCAGCATTTT. Translated: CAWSVSGPGQPQHF.

The V call is TRBV6-1, the J call TRBJ2-4, with 9 bases aligning to TRBD1. Germline CDR1 and CDR2: MNHNS and SASEGT. Germline trimming cut 8 bases from V and 1 base from J; bases unmatched to any gene: 9. The CDR3 sequence is 16 residues long. The CDR3 sequence is CASSGTGPVAKNIQYF. In nucleotides, the CDR3 is TGTGCCAGCTCCGGGACAGGGCCCGTGGCCAAAAACATTCAGTACTTC.

The genes are TRBV7-2 and TRBJ2-7; D is unclear. The CDR3 is 15 amino acids. Trimming pared 6 bases from V and 3 bases from J, leaving 18 bases between. The V gene's germline CDR1 is SGHTA and CDR2 FQGNSA. CDR3 bases: TGTGCCAGCAGTCAGACATCAACCGGCCGCTACGAGCAGTACTTC. It yields the protein CASSQTSTGRYEQYF.

This clonotype was found many times. This sequence joins TRBV7-2 and TRBJ2-3, with unresolved D. Germline V gene lookup returns CDR1 SGHTA and CDR2 FQGNSA. This CDR3 has 15 residues. V was trimmed by 2 bases and J by 4 bases, leaving 13 bases between them. CDR3 DNA sequence: TGTGCCAGCAGCTTAAAAGTAAAGTGGGCAGATACGCAGTATTTT. Translating it yields CASSLKVKWADTQYF.

In its sample, this clonotype was seen many times. V usage is TRBV7-2 and J usage is TRBJ2-7; the D is unclear. Germline V gene data show CDR1 as SGHTA and CDR2 as FQGNSA. This CDR3 region has 14 residues. V lost 6 bases to trimming and J lost 7 bases, with 19 bases between them. The CDR3 DNA follows: TGTGCCAGCAGTCCCGACTGGGCCCCTAGTGAGCAGTACTTC. Its translation is CASSPDWAPSEQYF.

This clonotype showed up just a few times. The CDR3 is CASSHRLAGYGEQYF. In DNA, the CDR3 is TGTGCCAGCAGTCACCGACTAGCGGGATACGGCGAGCAGTACTTC. The V and J genes are TRBV27 and TRBJ2-7; 11 bases are a match to TRBD2. In germline, CDR1 is MNHEY, CDR2 SMNVEV (reference sequence). The CDR3 contains 15 residues. The trim removed 5 bases at V and 6 bases at J, leaving 9 bases unmatched.

This clonotype appeared a few times. The V gene is TRBV5-4, the J gene TRBJ2-7, with 8 bases matching TRBD2. The junction had 14 bases not matched to a gene; V was cut back by 7 bases and J by 5 bases. The V gene's germline CDR1 is SGHNT and CDR2 YYREEE (reference sequence). The CDR3 is 15 amino acids. CDR3 loop: CASGPSGLVFHEQYF. CDR3 DNA sequence: TGTGCCAGCGGCCCCTCGGGACTAGTTTTTCACGAGCAGTACTTC.

This clonotype appeared once. The V and J genes are TRBV29-1 and TRBJ1-2; D possibly corresponds to TRBD1 (5 bases). The germline gives CDR1 SQVTM, CDR2 ANQGSEA. V shed 0 bases and J shed 4 bases, with 18 bases lying between them. The CDR3 is 16 amino acids. The CDR3 nucleotides are TGCAGCGTTGAAGATTCTTCAGGGAGATCCAGCTATGGCTACACCTTC. It codes for CSVEDSSGRSSYGYTF. Together with reference TRBV29-1 and TRBJ1-2, the CDR3 gives the full variable domain: SAVISQKPSRDICQRGTSLTIQCQVDSQVTMMFWYRQQPGQSLTLIATANQGSEATYESGFVIDKFPISRPNLTFSTLTVSNMSPEDSSIYLCSVEDSSGRSSYGYTFGSGTRLTVV.

About this clonotype itself: A much bigger clone sits one base away, suggesting this may be a read error. The chain recombines TRBV7-2 with TRBJ2-3; 9 bases are shared with TRBD1. V lost 2 bases and J lost 8; bases outside the gene matches: 8. The CDR3 runs 15 residues. Germline loops: CDR1 SGHTA, CDR2 FQGNSA. In DNA, the CDR3 is TGTGCCAGCAGCTTATGGGGACAGGGTCAAGGTACGCAGTATTTT. Its translation is CASSLWGQGQGTQYF.

The chain links TRBV6-5 to TRBJ2-3; maybe TRBD2 (5 bases). In germline, CDR1 is MNHEY, CDR2 SVGAGI. V was pared by 0 bases and J by 3 bases, with 16 bases between. The CDR3 loop spans 17 amino acids. CDR3 amino acids: CASSYSPGSGVTDTQYF. For the CDR3, the DNA is TGTGCCAGCAGTTACTCACCGGGATCCGGCGTAACAGATACGCAGTATTTT.

This chain connects TRBV27 to TRBJ2-3; 13 nucleotides match TRBD2. This CDR3 is built from 16 residues. J gave up 2 bases and V 7 bases, and 6 bases lay outside the gene matches. Germline-derived CDR1 and CDR2 are MNHEY and SMNVEV (reference sequence). CDR3: CASIGLAGVDTDTQYF. The CDR3 coding sequence is TGTGCCAGCATCGGACTAGCGGGAGTGGACACAGATACGCAGTATTTT.

The CDR3 protein is CASRRLAGDEQFF. The DNA of the CDR3 is TGTGCCAGCAGACGACTAGCCGGTGATGAGCAGTTCTTC. The rearrangement links TRBV12-3 or TRBV12-4 to TRBJ2-1; 7 bases map to TRBD2. V shed 6 bases and J 8 bases; nucleotides not matched to a gene: 7. The CDR3 length is 13 residues.

This clonotype was observed a single time. The chain combines TRBV28 with TRBJ2-2; D is possibly TRBD1 (5 bases). Deletions cut 7 bases from V and 1 base from J, with 16 bases between. This CDR3 has 16 amino acids. Germline CDR1 reads MDHEN; CDR2 reads SYDVKM. CDR3 protein: CASISVGQGNTGELFF. Written as DNA, the CDR3 is TGTGCCAGCATCTCCGTGGGGCAGGGGAACACCGGGGAGCTGTTTTTT.

The chain is built from TRBV14 and TRBJ2-2, with TRBD1 matching over 11 bases. The germline V gene has CDR1 SGHDN and CDR2 FVKESK. The CDR3 loop spans 16 amino acids. The V gene end was trimmed by 2 bases and the J gene end by 9 bases; junction bases not matched to a gene: 8. In nucleotides, the CDR3 is TGTGCCAGCAGCCAATCCGGACAGGGGGCAAAGCGGGAGCTGTTTTTT. It is translated as CASSQSGQGAKRELFF.

This chain connects TRBV4-1 to TRBJ1-1; unclear D gene. With 0 bases removed from V and 3 bases from J, the gap between germline ends came to 5 bases. Germline V lookup: CDR1 MGHRA, CDR2 YSYEKL. This CDR3 has 13 amino acids. In nucleotides, the CDR3 is TGCGCCAGCAGCCAAGAGAGATACACTGAAGCTTTCTTT. This gives the protein CASSQERYTEAFF.